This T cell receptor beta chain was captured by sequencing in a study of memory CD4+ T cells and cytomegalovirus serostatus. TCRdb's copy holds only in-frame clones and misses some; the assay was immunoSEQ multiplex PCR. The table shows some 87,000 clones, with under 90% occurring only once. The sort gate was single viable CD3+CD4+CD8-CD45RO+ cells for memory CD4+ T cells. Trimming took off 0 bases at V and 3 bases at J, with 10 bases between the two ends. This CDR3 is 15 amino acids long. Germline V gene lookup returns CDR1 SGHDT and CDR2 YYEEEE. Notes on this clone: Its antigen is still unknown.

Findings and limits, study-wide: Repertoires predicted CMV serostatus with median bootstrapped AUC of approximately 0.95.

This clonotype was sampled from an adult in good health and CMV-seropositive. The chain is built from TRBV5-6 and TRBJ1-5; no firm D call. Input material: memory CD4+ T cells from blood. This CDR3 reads CASSLEGSYNQPQHF. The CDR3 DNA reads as TGTGCCAGCAGCTTGGAGGGCAGCTACAATCAGCCCCAGCATTTT.